A single sample gave rise to the 9 T cell receptor beta chains below, sequenced in a study of tumor-infiltrating lymphocytes in primary liver carcinoma. The template, 500 ng total RNA, yielded TCR beta cDNA made with a constant-region primer. Libraries of TCR beta came from three nested multiplex PCR rounds with slightly modified ARM-PCR. PCR rounds one and two used TRBV1-TRBV30 forward primers with a C-beta reverse primer for roughly 10 cycles each. Via MiXCR, TCRdb re-called the multiplex PCR reads, giving one row per CDR3 protein. The sample shows approximately 310,000 distinct CDR3 sequences, around three fifths of them seen only once. Unsorted whole blood served as the source of blood RNA, and germline DNA was extracted as well. Sample: peripheral blood. The origin of the receptors is a man aged 35 to 55 with primary liver carcinoma and hepatitis B virus infection.

About this clonotype itself: The junction and the germline gene differ at one end; a read error may be behind it. This chain joins TRBV10-3 and TRBJ2-1, with D perhaps TRBD1 or TRBD2 (6 bases each). CDR1 is ENHRY and CDR2 is SYGVKD in the germline V gene. This CDR3 has 15 residues. The CDR3 here is CAISESGGGYNGQFF. CDR3 nucleotides: TGTGCGATCAGTGAGAGCGGAGGGGGGTACAATGGGCAGTTCTTC.

The chain recombines TRBV29-1 with TRBJ1-2; 10 nucleotides align to TRBD1. CDR3 length: 13 residues. J gave up 3 bases and V 4 bases, and 2 bases lay outside the gene matches. Germline V CDR1 and CDR2: SQVTM, ANQGSEA. The CDR3 sequence is CSVGGTGDYGYTF. The CDR3 DNA sequence: TGCAGCGTTGGAGGGACAGGGGACTATGGCTACACCTTC.

As to this clonotype: The junction differs from germline at one of its ends, possibly a read error. J is TRBJ1-1 and V is TRBV4-2; no clear D. The CDR3 spans 15 residues. The germline gives CDR1 LGHNA, CDR2 YNFKEQ. CDR3 protein: CASNQAGRRGTEAFF. In DNA, the CDR3 is TGTGCCAGCAACCAAGCGGGGAGACGGGGCACTGAAGCTTTCTTT.

The rearrangement links TRBV5-4 to TRBJ1-6; D is ambiguous. The V end was cut by 5 bases, the J end by 5 bases, with 8 bases between. CDR3 length: 13 amino acids. Germline V gene sequence: CDR1 SGHNT, CDR2 YYREEE (reference sequence). The CDR3 protein is CASRSRDNSPLHF. The CDR3 DNA reads as TGTGCCAGCAGAAGTAGGGATAATTCACCCCTCCACTTT.

This clonotype came up a few times. Germline and junction disagree at one end, which may indicate a read error. J is TRBJ2-1 and V is TRBV2; 7 nucleotides match TRBD2. The CDR3 length is 15 residues. Germline V gene data show CDR1 as SNHLY and CDR2 as FYNNEI. The CDR3 reads CANSLRDYFRYEQFF. In DNA, the CDR3 is TGTGCCAACAGTCTCCGGGACTACTTTCGCTATGAGCAGTTCTTC.

The V and J genes are TRBV7-9 and TRBJ2-4, with 11 bases identical to TRBD1. CDR1 and CDR2 from the germline V gene are SEHNR and FQNEAQ (reference sequence). The CDR3 has 14 residues. V gave up 3 bases and J gave up 9 bases; unmatched junction bases: 4. CDR3 region: CASSFGQGATIQYF. The CDR3 DNA is TGTGCCAGCAGCTTCGGACAGGGGGCGACCATTCAGTACTTC. Full variable domain (outside the CDR3, taken from reference TRBV7-9 and TRBJ2-4): DTGVSQNPRHKITKRGQNVTFRCDPISEHNRLYWYRQTLGQGPEFLTYFQNEAQLEKSRLLSDRFSAERPKGSFSTLEIQRTEQGDSAMYLCASSFGQGATIQYFGAGTRLSVL.

Many counts were recorded for this clonotype. The genes are TRBV4-1 and TRBJ2-7; D is undetermined. From germline, CDR1 is MGHRA and CDR2 YSYEKL. Trimming removed 4 bases from V and 0 bases from J, with 16 bases in between. CDR3 length: 16 residues. The CDR3 is CASSPDDRSSSYEQYF. CDR3 nucleotides: TGCGCCAGCAGCCCAGACGACCGGTCGAGCTCCTACGAGCAGTACTTC.

The rearrangement links TRBV6-1 to TRBJ2-7; 8 positions match TRBD1. V was clipped by 5 bases and J by 6 bases; unmatched bases: 12. The germline CDR1 and CDR2 sequences are MNHNS and SASEGT. The CDR3 has 15 amino acids. Here the CDR3 DNA reads TGTGCCAGCAGTAGGGGGAGAGACAGGGGCGGCGAGCAGTACTTC. Protein product: CASSRGRDRGGEQYF.

A note on this clonotype: Being one base from a much bigger clone, this may be a read error. The rearrangement uses TRBV29-1 and TRBJ1-4; D uncertain. The CDR3 extends over 12 amino acids. CDR1 and CDR2 (germline): SQVTM, ANQGSEA. Trimming stripped 8 bases from V and 14 bases from J, with 21 bases between. CDR3: CSTRDLGGNLFF. The CDR3 DNA follows: TGCAGCACTCGCGATCTGGGCGGAAATCTGTTTTTT.